These 7 T cell receptor beta chains originate from one sample sequenced in a study of glioma-infiltrating T cells after dendritic cell vaccination. The repertoire was sequenced with immunoSEQ multiplex PCR; TCRdb's copy has only in-frame clones and lacks some. This repertoire shows some 100,000 clones, about 84% found once; its top ten account for just under 3%. Sequences were derived from blood, sampled before dendritic cell vaccination. These receptors were taken from a human donor with glioblastoma.

The V gene is TRBV11-2, the J gene TRBJ1-1; the match to TRBD1 covers 10 bases. This CDR3 spans 13 amino acids. V lost 5 bases to trimming and J lost 4 bases; unmatched junction nucleotides: 1. Germline CDR1 and CDR2: SGHAT and FQNNGV. The CDR3 bases are TGTGCCAGCAGCCGGACAGGGGGCACTGAAGCTTTCTTT. Its translation is CASSRTGGTEAFF.

V and J are TRBV7-9 and TRBJ1-1; a possible D gene is TRBD1 (6 bases). The CDR3 sequence is 14 residues long. CDR1 and CDR2 (germline): SEHNR, FQNEAQ (reference sequence). V lost 6 bases to trimming and J lost 4 bases, with 15 bases between them. Here the CDR3 reads CASSSPGVGTEAFF. The DNA for the CDR3 is TGTGCCAGCAGTTCTCCAGGGGTGGGCACTGAAGCTTTCTTT.

The V gene is TRBV27, the J gene TRBJ2-7; D gene uncertain. Germline V CDR1 and CDR2: MNHEY, SMNVEV (reference sequence). The CDR3 runs 11 residues. V lost 2 bases to trimming and J lost 8 bases, with 7 bases between them. The CDR3 spells CASSLGGKQYF. CDR3 bases: TGTGCCAGCAGTTTAGGCGGTAAGCAGTACTTC.

This clone was seen a handful of times. For the CDR3, the DNA is TGTGCCACCGCGAGGGTCCCATCTGGGGCCAACGTCCTGACTTTC. Its translation is CATARVPSGANVLTF. The V and J genes are TRBV27 and TRBJ2-6; D is possibly TRBD2 (5 bases). CDR1 is MNHEY and CDR2 is SMNVEV in the germline V gene (reference sequence). The CDR3 totals 15 residues. The V end lost 10 bases, the J end lost 1 base, and 14 bases lay between the germline ends.

This sequence joins TRBV7-2 and TRBJ1-1; D is unclear. The CDR3 is 12 residues long. Trimming pared 0 bases from V and 7 bases from J, leaving 6 bases between. The V gene's germline CDR1 is SGHTA and CDR2 FQGNSA. The DNA of the CDR3 is TGTGCCAGCAGCTTAGCCGGGTTTGAAGCTTTCTTT. It is translated as CASSLAGFEAFF.

This clone appeared a few times. This clone may be a read error of a much larger clone one base away. V gene TRBV6-6 combines with J gene TRBJ1-2; D gene unclear. Trimming removed 2 bases at V and 4 bases at J, with 2 bases between. The germline gives CDR1 MNHNY, CDR2 SVGAGI (reference sequence). The CDR3 length is 11 residues. CDR3: CASSYLYGYTF. The CDR3 DNA sequence: TGTGCCAGCAGTTACCTCTATGGCTACACCTTC.

This clone came up once. V and J are TRBV9 and TRBJ1-5; D is unclear. V dropped 8 bases and J dropped 2 bases, with 14 bases sitting between them. Germline CDR1 SGDLS, CDR2 YYNGEE. The CDR3 runs to 14 residues. The CDR3 region is CASGLGGGNQPQHF. CDR3 nucleotides: TGTGCCAGTGGGTTGGGAGGAGGCAATCAGCCCCAGCATTTT.